This T cell receptor (beta chain) was sequenced in a study of beta chain features in type 1 diabetes. Investigators reverse transcribed all isolated RNA, so they sequenced expressed TCRB transcripts. The protocol was immunoSEQ multiplex PCR, while the TCRdb copy is restricted to in-frame clones and leaves out a portion. The table records approximately 470,000 clones, over 25% of them present only once. Germline lookup yields CDR1 SGDLS and CDR2 YYNGEE. The CDR3 contains 14 residues. V was pared by 2 bases and J by 7 bases, with 13 bases between. Study-wide points: Because the template was cDNA, high-expressing cells might be over-represented.

In regard to this clone: The antigen is unknown.

The chain carries TRBV9 and TRBJ1-5; D remains unclear. The clonotype was recovered from a young man in good health. Sequencing used naive CD4+ T cells from blood. As DNA, the CDR3 is TGTGCCAGCAGCGTGGGCCCCAACCCGCAGCCCCAGCATTTT. This sequence encodes CASSVGPNPQPQHF.